Here is one T cell receptor beta chain with its context. Clinical history as reported by participants underpinned cohort assignment. The record originates from a study of blood T cell repertoires in COVID-19. Study summary: There were acute and convalescent COVID-19 samples, and they came from the United States, Italy and Spain. Nucleic acid was either cDNA or gDNA, and it came from T cells, B-cell-depleted T cells, or PBMCs.

Per the original data handling: Using reference gene primer amplification, nucleated cell counts were estimated. The data were produced by immunoSEQ multiplex PCR, yet TCRdb's version contains in-frame clones alone and is incomplete. V, J and clone size are those of that table, while D and trimming were read from the DNA. The repertoire holds some 410,000 clones, 88% seen once, with about 0.89% in the top ten. The TCR was taken from a young woman with acute COVID-19. Sequencing was performed on PBMCs or T cells enriched from blood (not recorded which).

The CDR3 loop is CASSGSKDMNTEAFF. DNA for the CDR3: TGTGCCAGCAGTGGATCGAAGGACATGAACACTGAAGCTTTCTTT. The V gene is TRBV6-2 or TRBV6-3, the J gene TRBJ1-1; possible D gene TRBD1, 5 bases. Trimming shortened V by 5 bases and J by 0 bases, and 13 bases separated the two germline ends. The CDR3 loop spans 15 amino acids. Germline assignment: CDR1 MNHEY and CDR2 SVGEGT.